This TCR beta chain was found in a study of T cells in Graves' hyperthyroidism and ophthalmopathy (dated by TCRdb to the late 2010s). Broadly, across the study: Peripheral blood was sampled at the time of initial diagnosis, prior to any treatment. Prospective prediction of ophthalmopathy was tested in an independent validation cohort of fewer than 20 hyperthyroidism patients and around 16 patients who later progressed to ophthalmopathy. In about 6 Graves' hyperthyroidism patients, the study also compared T-cell repertoires from thyroid tissue with T-cell repertoires from blood. To identify TCR V-J signatures that set the groups apart, the researchers used a discovery cohort of about a hundred patients, made up of under 45 with Graves' ophthalmopathy and around 58 with stable Graves' hyperthyroidism. After blood sampling, hyperthyroidism patients were treated with methimazole at a starting dose of 30 mg daily, and ophthalmopathy patients were treated with high-dose intravenous methylprednisolone. For training and testing, the 110 or so patients in the discovery cohort were randomly divided in a 7:3 ratio. TCR Vbeta CDR3 sequencing of 140 or so peripheral blood samples (approximately 44 ophthalmopathy, roughly 72 hyperthyroidism and approximately 17 progressor patients) is reported in the paper. Here is what the overall study found, with its caveats: During validation, the model predicted progression to ophthalmopathy a median of around six months ahead of onset, with around 71% sensitivity and about 75% specificity. No statistical method was used to fix the sample size in advance, and group allocation was not hidden from the investigators. A model built on a 13 V-J signature distinguished ophthalmopathy from stable hyperthyroidism, reaching 87.88% sensitivity and about 81% specificity in cross-validation and 80%/75% in testing. Blood samples also contained most of the expanded thyroid clonotypes (frequency above 0.001), which suggests that blood repertoires may reflect thyroid immune responses.

At the junction V is shortened by 5 bases and J by 3 bases; bases outside the gene matches: 7. From the cysteine up to the phenylalanine, the CDR3 has a length of 15 residues. Kept here is only the CDR3 DNA, which spans 45 bases and is read in frame from base 1. CDR1 SEHNR and CDR2 FQNEAQ were looked up in the germline V gene (reference sequence). This clonotype was seen many times. What antigen it recognizes has not been identified. Base quality data are lacking; no much larger clone is found one base away. In the ophthalmopathy patients, disease was moderately to severely active, with a Clinical Activity Score of 3 or more, a NOSPECS grade of 4 or more, and a duration of less than 3 months. Any patient with an uncontrolled infection, another autoimmune disease, pregnancy or lactation was excluded. Diagnoses relied on clinical symptoms, serum thyroxine and TRAb, thyroid ultrasound and orbital computed tomography. Ficoll-Paque density gradient centrifugation was used to isolate PBMCs from around 10 ml of fresh peripheral blood. Total RNA was extracted using Trizol reagent, and RNA quality was assessed on an Agilent 2100 Bioanalyzer.

The TCR beta CDR3 regions were amplified from RNA transcripts. The TCR CDR3 was subjected to a first round of RT-PCR using the HTBI primer set and the Qiagen OneStep RT-PCR kit. Libraries were constructed in a second round of multiplex PCR, after which size selection and purification were carried out. The libraries were sequenced on an Illumina HiSeq2000 using paired-end 100 bp reads. As for the authors' bioinformatics: Raw data were processed with SOAPnuke, discarding reads with adapters, uncalled bases, mean Phred below 15, or no exact constant-primer or identifier match. High-quality paired reads were merged with COPE v1.2.5, and unique nucleotide sequences were defined as clonotypes. MiTCR v1.1 was used to align the clonotypes against IMGT TRBV, TRBD and TRBJ reference segments. The analysis was restricted to V-J combinations with a frequency above 0.0001, which together covered about 99% of the repertoires. The TCS score was defined as F50 (clonal expansion) divided by E x V (chaos), with BLOSUM62-based TCRdist calculated between CDR3 peptides within each V-J. Welch's t-statistics and random forest reduced roughly 500 V-J features to some 14, which were used in a naive Bayes classifier (R e1071). TCRdb applied fastp at Q25 and MiXCR to the public reads, then kept only in-frame beta chains. Duplicate CDR3 protein sequences are folded into a single record with the most common DNA and genes. TCRdb assigned the V and J calls; the authors' analysis was not used. For this sample there are 300,000 to 400,000 distinct CDR3 sequences; about 15% appear just once. The ten largest clonotypes hold about 20% of the sample.

This receptor was obtained from a woman aged 25 to 45 with Graves' ophthalmopathy. The chain uses TRBV7-9 and TRBJ2-1; the central 7 bases match TRBD1. The source material was blood. The nucleotide sequence is TGTGCCAGCAGCAGAGACAGGGACCTCTACAATGAGCAGTTCTTC. Its protein reads: CASSRDRDLYNEQFF.